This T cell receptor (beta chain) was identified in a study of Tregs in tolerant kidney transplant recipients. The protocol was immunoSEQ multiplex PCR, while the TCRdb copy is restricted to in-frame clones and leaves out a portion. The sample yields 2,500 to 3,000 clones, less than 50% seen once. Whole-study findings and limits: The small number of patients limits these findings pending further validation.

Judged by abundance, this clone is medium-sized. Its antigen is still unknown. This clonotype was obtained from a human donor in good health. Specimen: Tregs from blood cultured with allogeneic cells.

CDR3 DNA: TGTGCTAGTGGTTTCCGGGAGCACATGACGCAGTATTTT. Protein: CASGFREHMTQYF. This chain connects TRBV12-5 to TRBJ2-3; D is possibly TRBD2 (6 bases). Germline V gene lookup returns CDR1 LGHNT and CDR2 FRNRAP. This CDR3 is built from 13 residues. V was pared by 3 bases and J by 9 bases, with 13 bases between.